These 28 T cell receptor beta chains were all obtained from the same sample, sequenced in a study of T cells after yellow fever vaccination. A single record per CDR3 protein comes from TCRdb applying MiXCR to the 5' RACE reads. Among 620,000 or so distinct CDR3 sequences listed, approximately 13% were seen once. The source was PBMCs, collected on the day of the yellow fever booster vaccination. The receptor source for this set is a man aged 30-40 years who received the YFV17D yellow fever vaccine.

This clonotype has more than one count but fewer than ten. The rearrangement joins TRBV28 to TRBJ2-1, with 9 nucleotides matching TRBD2. The CDR3 runs to 17 residues. CDR1 and CDR2 (germline): MDHEN, SYDVKM. Trimming removed 3 bases from V and 5 bases from J; junction bases left unmatched: 11. CDR3 sequence reads: CASSLPLSGRWHNEQFF. Written as DNA, the CDR3 is TGTGCCAGCAGTTTGCCCCTTAGCGGGAGATGGCACAATGAGCAGTTCTTC.

The J gene is TRBJ2-7, the V gene TRBV5-4; 7 bases agree with TRBD1. The trim removed 1 base at V and 2 bases at J, leaving 3 bases unmatched. CDR1 is SGHNT and CDR2 is YYREEE in the germline V gene (reference sequence). The CDR3 loop spans 14 amino acids. The CDR3 sequence is CASSLTQGAYEQYF. In nucleotides, the CDR3 is TGTGCCAGCAGCTTGACCCAGGGGGCCTACGAGCAGTACTTC.

In its sample, this clonotype was seen a few times. The rearrangement uses TRBV25-1 and TRBJ2-7, with 8 positions matching TRBD1. V shed 4 bases, J shed 7 bases, and the junction held 12 bases outside the gene matches. Germline assignment: CDR1 MGHDK and CDR2 SYGVNS. There are 15 residues in the CDR3. The CDR3 coding sequence is TGTGCCAGCAGTGGGACCAGGACAGGGTCGGGTGAGCAGTACTTC. Its translation: CASSGTRTGSGEQYF.

This clonotype was counted a few times. The CDR3 region is CASSFTGRTGSYNEQFF. DNA of the CDR3: TGTGCCAGCAGTTTTACAGGGAGGACGGGCTCCTACAATGAGCAGTTCTTC. The chain employs TRBV12-3 or TRBV12-4 and TRBJ2-1; D possibly matches TRBD1 or TRBD2 (6 bases each). The CDR3 totals 17 residues. V was shortened by 3 bases and J by 0 bases, with 15 bases between the two germline ends.

This clonotype appeared a few times. The chain joins TRBV12-3 or TRBV12-4 to TRBJ1-5; D is uncertain. V lost 3 bases and J 11 bases, leaving 8 bases between the germline ends. This CDR3 region has 11 residues. In DNA form, the CDR3 reads TGTGCCAGCAGTTTGGATATAGCCCAGCATTTT. It yields the protein CASSLDIAQHF.

This sequence joins TRBV28 and TRBJ2-7; D gene uncertain. Trimming left V 7 bases short and J 7 bases short, with 11 bases between. This CDR3 comprises 11 residues. The germline V gene encodes CDR1 MDHEN and CDR2 SYDVKM. The CDR3 here is CASTYLREQYF. In nucleotides, the CDR3 is TGTGCCAGCACCTACTTGCGGGAGCAGTACTTC.

This clonotype has ten or more counts. The junction departs from the called germline gene at one end, perhaps through a read error. This rearrangement joins TRBV29-1 to TRBJ2-7; 11 bases fit TRBD2. The CDR3 loop spans 13 amino acids. Germline V gene lookup returns CDR1 SQVTM and CDR2 ANQGSEA. The DNA for the CDR3 is TGCAGCGTCCAACTAGCGGGGGCGTACGTGCAGTACTTC. This codes for CSVQLAGAYVQYF.

This clonotype was counted ten times or more. The chain carries TRBV7-2 and TRBJ2-3, with D possibly being TRBD1 (5 bases). The CDR3 is 14 residues long. V was trimmed by 2 bases and J by 2 bases, leaving 8 bases between them. The germline V gene encodes CDR1 SGHTA and CDR2 FQGNSA. CDR3 nucleotides: TGTGCCAGCAGCTTACAGGGCCACACAGATACGCAGTATTTT. Its protein product is CASSLQGHTDTQYF.

This sequence joins TRBV9 and TRBJ2-5, with D possibly matching TRBD2 (6 bases). Germline V gene sequence: CDR1 SGDLS, CDR2 YYNGEE. Trimming stripped 0 bases from V and 3 bases from J, with 6 bases between. This CDR3 is 13 amino acids long. CDR3 sequence (DNA): TGTGCCAGCAGCGTAGGGGGGGAAGAGACCCAGTACTTC. Translated: CASSVGGEETQYF.

The chain carries TRBV6-2 or TRBV6-3 and TRBJ2-3, with 10 bases aligning to TRBD2. The CDR3 covers 17 residues. With 5 bases clipped from V and 0 bases from J, the junction kept 8 bases outside the gene matches. Germline values: CDR1 MNHEY, CDR2 SVGEGT. CDR3: CASSRLAGAPSTDTQYF. The DNA for the CDR3 is TGTGCCAGCAGTCGACTAGCGGGTGCTCCTAGCACAGATACGCAGTATTTT.

In its sample, this clonotype was seen a few times. The rearrangement links TRBV15 to TRBJ2-7; TRBD2 might be the D (6 bases). Trimming left V 5 bases short and J 0 bases short, with 8 bases between. The V gene's germline CDR1 is LNHNV and CDR2 YYDKDF (reference sequence). There are 13 residues in the CDR3. CDR3 in amino acids: CATSRESSYEQYF. DNA for the CDR3: TGTGCCACCAGCCGGGAGAGCTCCTACGAGCAGTACTTC.

In its sample, this clonotype was seen a few times. This chain joins TRBV13 and TRBJ2-5, with no clear D. V shed 6 bases and J shed 6 bases, with 17 bases lying between them. The CDR3 length is 14 residues. CDR1 and CDR2 (germline): PRHDT, FYEKMQ (reference sequence). The CDR3 DNA is TGTGCCAGCAGGACCCTACGGACCTCAAAGACCCAGTACTTC. Translated: CASRTLRTSKTQYF.

This chain uses TRBV13 with TRBJ2-1, with D uncertain. The CDR3 contains 12 residues. Trimming pared 10 bases from V and 4 bases from J, leaving 11 bases between. The V gene's germline CDR1 is PRHDT and CDR2 FYEKMQ (reference sequence). The CDR3 nucleotides are TGTGCCACAGGCCGGGCGTACAATGAGCAGTTCTTC. Translating it yields CATGRAYNEQFF.

This clonotype was observed a few times. The CDR3 DNA sequence: TGTGCCAGCAGGGACGTGTCTGGGGCCAACGTCCTGACTTTC. Translating gives CASRDVSGANVLTF. The V gene is TRBV7-9, the J gene TRBJ2-6; D uncertain. Trimming cost V 6 bases and J 1 base, with 7 bases left between them. Germline-derived CDR1 and CDR2 are SEHNR and FQNEAQ (reference sequence). The CDR3 length is 14 residues. The variable domain in full, with the rest retrieved from reference TRBV7-9 and TRBJ2-6, is DTGVSQNPRHKITKRGQNVTFRCDPISEHNRLYWYRQTLGQGPEFLTYFQNEAQLEKSRLLSDRFSAERPKGSFSTLEIQRTEQGDSAMYLCASRDVSGANVLTFGAGSRLTVL.

The CDR3 loop reads CSAPPPSGVTYEQYF. CDR3 DNA: TGCAGTGCTCCCCCCCCGAGCGGGGTGACCTACGAGCAGTACTTC. This rearrangement joins TRBV20-1 to TRBJ2-7; 7 nucleotides match TRBD2. The germline V gene has CDR1 DFQATT and CDR2 SNEGSKA (reference sequence). This CDR3 contains 15 residues. V was clipped by 5 bases and J by 2 bases; unmatched bases: 12.

In this sample, this clonotype turned up a few times. CDR3 nucleotides: TGTGCCAGCAGTAAAGGGGGGACCGAGCAGTTCTTC. It is translated as CASSKGGTEQFF. V and J are TRBV12-3 or TRBV12-4 and TRBJ2-1; possibly TRBD1 or TRBD2 for D (6 bases each). The V end lost 5 bases, the J end lost 10 bases, and 12 bases lay between the germline ends. The CDR3 spans 12 residues.

With regard to this clonotype: A much more abundant neighbour one base away suggests this may be a read error. The gene calls are TRBV6-2 or TRBV6-3 and TRBJ2-3, with D unresolved. V dropped 4 bases and J dropped 3 bases, with 11 bases sitting between them. Germline values: CDR1 MNHEY, CDR2 SVGEGT. This CDR3 is built from 14 residues. CDR3 in amino acids: CASSCRRSTDTQYF. The CDR3, as DNA: TGTGCCAGCAGTTGCCGAAGGTCAACAGATACGCAGTATTTT.

There are a few counts of this clonotype. The V gene is TRBV7-8, the J gene TRBJ2-3, with TRBD2 as a possible D gene (6 bases). The CDR3 has 13 residues. Germline V gene data show CDR1 as SGHVS and CDR2 as FQNEAQ. V was clipped by 10 bases and J by 4 bases, with 15 bases between them. CDR3 DNA: TGTGCCACCCGGGGCGGGGCATCAGATACGCAGTATTTT. It is translated as CATRGGASDTQYF.

This clonotype was observed a few times. The J gene is TRBJ2-1, the V gene TRBV10-2; D not certain. The CDR3 contains 12 residues. Trimming took off 6 bases at V and 4 bases at J, with 7 bases between the two ends. Germline CDR1 WSHSY, CDR2 SAAADI. The CDR3, as DNA: TGCGCCAGCAGGCTATCTTACAATGAGCAGTTCTTC. This gives the protein CASRLSYNEQFF.

This clonotype occurred a few times. V gene TRBV2 combines with J gene TRBJ2-4; no clear D. The CDR3 loop spans 11 amino acids. V was cut by 7 bases and J by 4 bases, with 5 bases left in between. In germline, CDR1 is SNHLY, CDR2 FYNNEI. CDR3 sequence (DNA): TGTGCCAGCACCATTAAAAACATTCAGTACTTC. Its protein product is CASTIKNIQYF.

There are a few counts of this clonotype. DNA of the CDR3: TGTGCCAGCAGCCCCGACGGGGCCGGGGAGCTGTTTTTT. Amino acid sequence: CASSPDGAGELFF. This sequence joins TRBV7-9 and TRBJ2-2; tentatively, D is TRBD2 (5 bases). V was shortened by 5 bases and J by 6 bases, with 10 bases between the two germline ends. The CDR3 extends over 13 amino acids. CDR1 and CDR2 (germline): SEHNR, FQNEAQ (reference sequence).

In its sample, this clonotype was seen a few times. The V and J genes are TRBV12-3 or TRBV12-4 and TRBJ1-1; D is uncertain. The ends were cut back, 5 bases at V and 0 bases at J, with 13 bases in the middle. The CDR3 runs to 15 residues. The CDR3, as DNA: TGTGCCAGCAGTGGCCGAGGCTCCATGAACACTGAAGCTTTCTTT. It translates to CASSGRGSMNTEAFF.

The genes are TRBV29-1 and TRBJ2-2, with 8 positions matching TRBD1. The CDR3 consists of 13 residues. Per germline, CDR1 SQVTM and CDR2 ANQGSEA. The ends lost 7 bases at V and 4 bases at J; junction bases unmatched: 5. The CDR3 loop reads CSGRGLITGELFF. DNA for the CDR3: TGCAGCGGCAGGGGGCTTATCACCGGGGAGCTGTTTTTT.

The J gene is TRBJ2-2, the V gene TRBV30, with 7 bases that match TRBD1. Germline V lookup: CDR1 GTSNPN, CDR2 SVGIG (reference sequence). V shed 5 bases and J 1 base; nucleotides not matched to a gene: 4. The CDR3 length is 14 residues. The CDR3 spells CAWLRQGNTGELFF. The CDR3 coding sequence is TGTGCCTGGCTCCGACAGGGGAACACCGGGGAGCTGTTTTTT.

V is TRBV12-3 or TRBV12-4 and J is TRBJ2-2; perhaps TRBD2 as D (6 bases). V lost 5 bases and J 4 bases, leaving 17 bases between the germline ends. This CDR3 is 16 amino acids long. This chain's CDR3 is CASSPRAGWGTGELFF. The CDR3 coding sequence is TGTGCCAGCAGTCCCAGGGCGGGGTGGGGCACCGGGGAGCTGTTTTTT.

This clonotype was seen only a few times. The J gene is TRBJ1-2, the V gene TRBV3-1; no clear D gene. Trimming pared 4 bases from V and 8 bases from J, leaving 29 bases between. There are 18 residues in the CDR3. Germline V CDR1 and CDR2: LGHDT, YNNKEL (reference sequence). The CDR3 loop reads CASSLPQIRKPPSGGYTF. CDR3 DNA sequence: TGTGCCAGCAGCCTCCCCCAGATCAGAAAACCACCTTCGGGAGGCTACACCTTC.

This clonotype was counted at least ten times. This chain's CDR3 is CASSYTDKHNSPLHF. CDR3 DNA sequence: TGTGCCAGCAGTTACACGGACAAACATAATTCACCCCTCCACTTT. The rearrangement links TRBV6-5 to TRBJ1-6, with D possibly matching TRBD1 (5 bases). The CDR3 has 15 residues. Germline CDR1 is MNHEY and CDR2 is SVGAGI. V lost 2 bases and J lost 5, with 10 bases in between.

The V gene is TRBV7-2, the J gene TRBJ2-1; 11 nucleotides align to TRBD2. After removal of 5 bases from V and 9 bases from J, the junction contained 9 bases not matched to a gene. This CDR3 is 15 amino acids long. Germline V gene data show CDR1 as SGHTA and CDR2 as FQGNSA. For the CDR3, the DNA is TGTGCCAGCAGCACGATAGCGGGAGGGATGGGTGAGCAGTTCTTC. Translation gives CASSTIAGGMGEQFF.